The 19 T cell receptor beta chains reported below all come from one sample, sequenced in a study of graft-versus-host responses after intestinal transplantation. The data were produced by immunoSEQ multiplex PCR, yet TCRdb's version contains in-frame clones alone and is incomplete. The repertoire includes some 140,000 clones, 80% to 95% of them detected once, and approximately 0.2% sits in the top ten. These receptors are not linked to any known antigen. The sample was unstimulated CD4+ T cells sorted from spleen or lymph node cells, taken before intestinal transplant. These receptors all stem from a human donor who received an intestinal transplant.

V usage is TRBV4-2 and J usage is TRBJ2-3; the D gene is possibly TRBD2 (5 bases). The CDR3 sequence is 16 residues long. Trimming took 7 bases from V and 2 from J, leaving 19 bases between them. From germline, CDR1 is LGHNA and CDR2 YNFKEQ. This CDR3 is CASTQTGSELTDTQYF. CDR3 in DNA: TGTGCCAGCACCCAGACCGGTAGCGAACTCACAGATACGCAGTATTTT.

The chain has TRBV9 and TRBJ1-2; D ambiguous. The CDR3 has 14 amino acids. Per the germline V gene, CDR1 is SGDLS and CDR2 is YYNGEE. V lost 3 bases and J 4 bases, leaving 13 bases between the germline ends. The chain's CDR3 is CASSDSPSSYGYTF. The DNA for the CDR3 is TGTGCCAGCAGCGACAGTCCCAGCAGCTATGGCTACACCTTC.

The CDR3 nucleotides read TGTGCCAGCAGCTTAGGGTGGGGGGTGAACACTGAAGCTTTCTTT. Encoded protein: CASSLGWGVNTEAFF. The chain recombines TRBV7-2 with TRBJ1-1, with a possible D match to TRBD1 (5 bases). Trimming removed 1 base from V and 0 bases from J, with 9 bases in between. CDR3 length: 15 amino acids. From germline, CDR1 is SGHTA and CDR2 FQGNSA.

This CDR3 reads CASSPWTGSSNQPQHF. The CDR3 DNA reads as TGTGCCAGCAGTCCTTGGACAGGGAGTAGCAATCAGCCCCAGCATTTT. The chain recombines TRBV28 with TRBJ1-5; 8 nucleotides agree with TRBD1. The trim removed 5 bases at V and 0 bases at J, leaving 6 bases unmatched. Germline CDR1 reads MDHEN; CDR2 reads SYDVKM. CDR3 length equals 16 residues. Full variable domain (remainder filled in from reference TRBV28 and TRBJ1-5): DVKVTQSSRYLVKRTGEKVFLECVQDMDHENMFWYRQDPGLGLRLIYFSYDVKMKEKGDIPEGYSVSREKKERFSLILESASTNQTSMYLCASSPWTGSSNQPQHFGDGTRLSIL.

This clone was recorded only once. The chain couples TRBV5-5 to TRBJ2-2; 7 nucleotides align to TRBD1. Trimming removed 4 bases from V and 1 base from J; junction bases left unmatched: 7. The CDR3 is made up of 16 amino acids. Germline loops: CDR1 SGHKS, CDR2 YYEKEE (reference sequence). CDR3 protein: CASSQTGTVNTGELFF. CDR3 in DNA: TGTGCCAGCAGCCAGACCGGGACAGTGAACACCGGGGAGCTGTTTTTT.

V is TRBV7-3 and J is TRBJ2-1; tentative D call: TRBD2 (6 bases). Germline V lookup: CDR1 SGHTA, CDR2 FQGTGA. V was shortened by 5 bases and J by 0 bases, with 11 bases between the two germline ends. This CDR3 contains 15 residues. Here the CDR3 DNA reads TGTGCCAGCAGCGAGGAGGGTTACTCCTACAATGAGCAGTTCTTC. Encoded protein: CASSEEGYSYNEQFF.

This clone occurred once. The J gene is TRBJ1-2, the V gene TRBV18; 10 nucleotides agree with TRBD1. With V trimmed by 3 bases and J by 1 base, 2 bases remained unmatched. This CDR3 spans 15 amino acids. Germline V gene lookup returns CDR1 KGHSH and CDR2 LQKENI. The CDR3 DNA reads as TGTGCCAGCTCACCGGGGACAGGGGTTAACTATGGCTACACCTTC. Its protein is CASSPGTGVNYGYTF. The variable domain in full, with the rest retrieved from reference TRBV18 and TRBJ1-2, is NAGVMQNPRHLVRRRGQEARLRCSPMKGHSHVYWYRQLPEEGLKFMVYLQKENIIDESGMPKERFSAEFPKEGPSILRIQQVVRGDSAAYFCASSPGTGVNYGYTFGSGTRLTVV.

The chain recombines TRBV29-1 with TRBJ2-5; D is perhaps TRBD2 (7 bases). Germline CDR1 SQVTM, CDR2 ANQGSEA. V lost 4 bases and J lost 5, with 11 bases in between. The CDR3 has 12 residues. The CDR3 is CSVVRGGETQYF. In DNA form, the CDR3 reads TGCAGCGTTGTAAGGGGGGGGGAGACCCAGTACTTC. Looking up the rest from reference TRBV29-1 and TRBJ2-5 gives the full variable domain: SAVISQKPSRDICQRGTSLTIQCQVDSQVTMMFWYRQQPGQSLTLIATANQGSEATYESGFVIDKFPISRPNLTFSTLTVSNMSPEDSSIYLCSVVRGGETQYFGPGTRLLVL.

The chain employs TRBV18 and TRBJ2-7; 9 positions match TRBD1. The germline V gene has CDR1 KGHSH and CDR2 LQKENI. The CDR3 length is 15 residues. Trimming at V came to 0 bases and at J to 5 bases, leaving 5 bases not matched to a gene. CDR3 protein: CASSPPLDRGNEQYF. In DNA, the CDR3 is TGTGCCAGCTCACCACCCTTGGACAGGGGCAACGAGCAGTACTTC.

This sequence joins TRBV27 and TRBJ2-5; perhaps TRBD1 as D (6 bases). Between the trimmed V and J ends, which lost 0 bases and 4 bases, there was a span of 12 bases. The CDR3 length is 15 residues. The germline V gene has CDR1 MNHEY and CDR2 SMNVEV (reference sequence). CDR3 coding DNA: TGTGCCAGCAGTTTATCCGGGACAAGGGGAGAGACCCAGTACTTC. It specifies CASSLSGTRGETQYF.

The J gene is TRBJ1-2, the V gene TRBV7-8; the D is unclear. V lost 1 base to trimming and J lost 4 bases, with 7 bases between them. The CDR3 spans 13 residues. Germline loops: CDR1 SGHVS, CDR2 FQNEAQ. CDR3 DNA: TGTGCCAGCAGCTTAGAGACGTTCTATGGCTACACCTTC. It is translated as CASSLETFYGYTF. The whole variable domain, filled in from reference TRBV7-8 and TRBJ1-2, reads GAGVSQSPRYKVAKRGQDVALRCDPISGHVSLFWYQQALGQGPEFLTYFQNEAQLDKSGLPSDRFFAERPEGSVSTLKIQRTQQEDSAVYLCASSLETFYGYTFGSGTRLTVV.

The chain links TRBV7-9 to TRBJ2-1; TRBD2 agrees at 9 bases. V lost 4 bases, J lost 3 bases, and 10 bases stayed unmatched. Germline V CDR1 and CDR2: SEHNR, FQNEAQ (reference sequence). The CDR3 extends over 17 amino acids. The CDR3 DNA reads TGTGCCAGCAGCTCTAGGGCGACTAGCGGCTACTACAATGAGCAGTTCTTC. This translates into CASSSRATSGYYNEQFF.

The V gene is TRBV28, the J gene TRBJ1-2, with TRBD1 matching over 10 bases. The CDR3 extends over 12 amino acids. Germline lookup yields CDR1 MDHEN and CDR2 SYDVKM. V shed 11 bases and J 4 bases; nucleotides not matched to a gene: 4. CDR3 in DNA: TGTGCCGGACAGGGGGGCGGCTATGGCTACACCTTC. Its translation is CAGQGGGYGYTF.

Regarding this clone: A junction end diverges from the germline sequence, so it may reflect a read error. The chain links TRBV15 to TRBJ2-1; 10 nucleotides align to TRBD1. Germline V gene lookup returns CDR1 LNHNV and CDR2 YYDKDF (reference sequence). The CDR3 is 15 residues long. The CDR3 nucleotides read TGTGCCACCAGCGGAGACAGGGGGCTTTACAATGAGCAGTTCTTC. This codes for CATSGDRGLYNEQFF. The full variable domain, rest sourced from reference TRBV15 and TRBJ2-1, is DAMVIQNPRYQVTQFGKPVTLSCSQTLNHNVMYWYQQKSSQAPKLLFHYYDKDFNNEADTPDNFQSRRPNTSFCFLDIRSPGLGDTAMYLCATSGDRGLYNEQFFGPGTRLTVL.

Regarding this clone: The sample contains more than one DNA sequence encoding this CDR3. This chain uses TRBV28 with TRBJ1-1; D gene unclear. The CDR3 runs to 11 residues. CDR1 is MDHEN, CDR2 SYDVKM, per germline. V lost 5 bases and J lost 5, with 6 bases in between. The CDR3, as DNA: TGTGCCAGCAGTGTCTCGACTGAAGCTTTCTTT. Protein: CASSVSTEAFF.

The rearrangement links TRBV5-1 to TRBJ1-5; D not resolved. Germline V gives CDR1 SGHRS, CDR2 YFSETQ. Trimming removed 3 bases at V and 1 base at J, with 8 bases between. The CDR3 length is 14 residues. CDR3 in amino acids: CASSSDGSNQPQHF. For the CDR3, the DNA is TGCGCCAGCAGCTCGGACGGGAGCAATCAGCCCCAGCATTTT.

The CDR3 loop reads CASSLSWGNTEAFF. CDR3 DNA sequence: TGTGCCAGCAGTTTATCCTGGGGGAACACTGAAGCTTTCTTT. The J gene is TRBJ1-1, the V gene TRBV27, with D hard to call. This CDR3 has 14 amino acids. V lost 0 bases and J 1 base, leaving 6 bases between the germline ends. Per the germline V gene, CDR1 is MNHEY and CDR2 is SMNVEV (reference sequence).

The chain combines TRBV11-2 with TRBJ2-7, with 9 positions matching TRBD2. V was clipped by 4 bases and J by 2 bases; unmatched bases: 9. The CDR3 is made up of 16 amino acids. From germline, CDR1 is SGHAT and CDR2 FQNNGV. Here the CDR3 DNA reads TGTGCCAGCAGCTCAACGACTAGCGGACCAACCTACGAGCAGTACTTC. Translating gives CASSSTTSGPTYEQYF.

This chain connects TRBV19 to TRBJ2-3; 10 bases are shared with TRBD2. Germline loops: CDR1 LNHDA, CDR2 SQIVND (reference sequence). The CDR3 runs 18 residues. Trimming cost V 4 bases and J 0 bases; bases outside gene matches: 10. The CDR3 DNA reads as TGTGCCAGTAGTAAAAGACAGGGTAGCGGGAGGAGCACAGATACGCAGTATTTT. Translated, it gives CASSKRQGSGRSTDTQYF.